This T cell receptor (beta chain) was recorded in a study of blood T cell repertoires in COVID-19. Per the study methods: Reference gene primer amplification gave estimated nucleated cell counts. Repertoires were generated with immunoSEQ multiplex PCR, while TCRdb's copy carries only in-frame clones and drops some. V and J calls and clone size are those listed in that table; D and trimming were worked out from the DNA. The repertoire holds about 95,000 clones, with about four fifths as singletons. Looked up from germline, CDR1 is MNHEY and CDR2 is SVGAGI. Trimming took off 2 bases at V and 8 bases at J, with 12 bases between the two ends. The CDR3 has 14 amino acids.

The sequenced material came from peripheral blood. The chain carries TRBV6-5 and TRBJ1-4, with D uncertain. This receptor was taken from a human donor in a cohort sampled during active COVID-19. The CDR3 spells CASSYSGLREKLFF. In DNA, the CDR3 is TGTGCCAGCAGTTACAGTGGTCTCCGGGAAAAACTGTTTTTT.